The 13 T cell receptor beta chains presented below share a single source sample, sequenced in a study of T cells in Graves' hyperthyroidism and ophthalmopathy. Amplification of TCR beta CDR3 regions was performed using RNA transcripts as template. TCR CDR3 underwent first-round RT-PCR with the HTBI primer set. TCRdb reprocessed the multiplex PCR reads with MiXCR, giving one entry per CDR3 protein. The sample gives under 350,000 distinct CDR3 sequences, around 23% of which show up once; around half is in the top ten. What was sequenced was blood. The receptors were sampled from a woman aged 45-59 years with Graves' hyperthyroidism.

This clonotype has at least ten counts. This chain joins TRBV11-1 and TRBJ2-3; perhaps TRBD1 as D (5 bases). The V gene lost 5 bases and the J gene lost 0 bases, with 15 bases spanning the gap. The germline CDR1 and CDR2 sequences are SGHAT and FQDESV (reference sequence). The CDR3 runs 16 residues. CDR3 amino acids: CASSGWQGSSTDTQYF. In DNA form, the CDR3 reads TGTGCCAGCAGCGGATGGCAGGGTTCTAGCACAGATACGCAGTATTTT.

This clonotype was counted between two and nine times. The rearrangement links TRBV30 to TRBJ1-1; perhaps TRBD1 as D (6 bases). Germline assignment: CDR1 GTSNPN and CDR2 SVGIG (reference sequence). V lost 4 bases, J lost 11 bases, and 14 bases lay in between. The CDR3 covers 11 residues. The CDR3 DNA sequence: TGTGCCTGGAAAAGGGGGAGGAATGCTTTCTTT. Amino acid sequence: CAWKRGRNAFF. Supplemented by reference TRBV30 and TRBJ1-1, the full variable domain reads SQTIHQWPATLVQPVGSPLSLECTVEGTSNPNLYWYRQAAGRGLQLLFYSVGIGQISSEVPQNLSASRPQDRQFILSSKKLLLSDSGFYLCAWKRGRNAFFGQGTRLTVV.

In this sample, this clonotype turned up a few times. DNA for the CDR3: TGTGCCAGCAGTTTCCGGGGGACCATTTATGGCTACACCTTC. This translates into CASSFRGTIYGYTF. The chain employs TRBV27 and TRBJ1-2; possible D gene TRBD1, 5 bases. Trimming left V 3 bases short and J 5 bases short, with 13 bases between. The CDR3 sequence is 14 residues long. Per the germline V gene, CDR1 is MNHEY and CDR2 is SMNVEV (reference sequence).

This clonotype was counted between two and nine times. J is TRBJ2-3 and V is TRBV5-1; the match to TRBD2 covers 11 bases. The germline V gene encodes CDR1 SGHRS and CDR2 YFSETQ. V was clipped by 7 bases and J by 4 bases; unmatched bases: 5. The CDR3 spans 14 residues. CDR3 amino acids: CASALAGVADTQYF. The CDR3 nucleotides are TGCGCCAGCGCACTAGCGGGAGTCGCAGATACGCAGTATTTT. Filled out from reference TRBV5-1 and TRBJ2-3, the complete variable domain reads KAGVTQTPRYLIKTRGQQVTLSCSPISGHRSVSWYQQTPGQGLQFLFEYFSETQRNKGNFPGRFSGRQFSNSRSEMNVSTLELGDSALYLCASALAGVADTQYFGPGTRLTVL.

The chain uses TRBV18 and TRBJ2-4, with 7 positions matching TRBD1. Trimming at V came to 2 bases and at J to 0 bases, leaving 1 base not matched to a gene. The germline V gene encodes CDR1 KGHSH and CDR2 LQKENI. The length of the CDR3 is 15 residues. The CDR3 DNA reads TGTGCCAGCTCACCAGACAGGGCAGCCAAAAACATTCAGTACTTC. Amino acids: CASSPDRAAKNIQYF. Full variable domain (missing parts from reference TRBV18 and TRBJ2-4): NAGVMQNPRHLVRRRGQEARLRCSPMKGHSHVYWYRQLPEEGLKFMVYLQKENIIDESGMPKERFSAEFPKEGPSILRIQQVVRGDSAAYFCASSPDRAAKNIQYFGAGTRLSVL.

The rearrangement links TRBV19 to TRBJ2-2; D is possibly TRBD2 (5 bases). Germline V gene data show CDR1 as LNHDA and CDR2 as SQIVND (reference sequence). CDR3 length: 14 amino acids. V shed 3 bases and J shed 2 bases, with 7 bases lying between them. CDR3 nucleotides: TGTGCCAGTAGTATCGGGGAAAACACCGGGGAGCTGTTTTTT. Its protein product is CASSIGENTGELFF.

The rearrangement joins TRBV12-3 or TRBV12-4 to TRBJ2-2, with D maybe TRBD2 (6 bases). The CDR3 is 17 amino acids. The V gene lost 1 base and the J gene lost 1 base, with 13 bases spanning the gap. CDR3 coding DNA: TGTGCCAGCAGTTTAGGGTTTTGGCGGGGGAACACCGGGGAGCTGTTTTTT. This gives the protein CASSLGFWRGNTGELFF.

The chain employs TRBV3-1 and TRBJ1-6; D possibly corresponds to TRBD1 (6 bases). Germline V gene lookup returns CDR1 LGHDT and CDR2 YNNKEL (reference sequence). The V gene lost 0 bases and the J gene lost 11 bases, with 14 bases spanning the gap. CDR3 length equals 15 residues. CDR3 loop: CASSQDLGGTPPLHF. The CDR3 nucleotides are TGTGCCAGCAGCCAAGATCTAGGGGGAACGCCACCCCTCCACTTT.

This chain links TRBV20-1 with TRBJ1-6, with D possibly TRBD1 on 6 matching bases. Germline V lookup: CDR1 DFQATT, CDR2 SNEGSKA (reference sequence). There are 16 residues in the CDR3. Trimming cost V 0 bases and J 2 bases, with 11 bases left between them. The CDR3 DNA reads as TGCAGTGCTAGAGAACAGGGATCCCCCTATAATTCACCCCTCCACTTT. Translating gives CSAREQGSPYNSPLHF.

Remarks on this clonotype: Given a much more abundant clone one base away, this may be a read error. The V and J genes are TRBV12-3 or TRBV12-4 and TRBJ2-1; 8 nucleotides match TRBD2. The CDR3 totals 16 residues. CDR3 region: CASGFIGSGVYNEQFF. The CDR3 region has the DNA TGTGCCAGCGGTTTTATAGGTAGCGGGGTGTACAATGAGCAGTTCTTC.

Ten or more counts support this clonotype. The V call is TRBV2, the J call TRBJ1-5; no firm D call. Germline CDR1 SNHLY, CDR2 FYNNEI. The ends were cut back, 3 bases at V and 11 bases at J, with 8 bases in the middle. The CDR3 runs 11 residues. In DNA form, the CDR3 reads TGTGCCAGCAGTGACCAGTCGACCCAGCATTTT. Translation: CASSDQSTQHF.

V gene TRBV9 combines with J gene TRBJ1-3; D is uncertain. The CDR3 totals 14 residues. The germline CDR1 and CDR2 sequences are SGDLS and YYNGEE. The germline V and J ends were trimmed by 1 base and 4 bases, with 9 bases remaining between them. The CDR3: CASSVTTAGNTIYF. The CDR3 DNA sequence: TGTGCCAGCAGCGTAACAACAGCCGGAAACACCATATATTTT. The whole variable domain, filled in from reference TRBV9 and TRBJ1-3, reads DSGVTQTPKHLITATGQRVTLRCSPRSGDLSVYWYQQSLDQGLQFLIQYYNGEERAKGNILERFSAQQFPDLHSELNLSSLELGDSALYFCASSVTTAGNTIYFGEGSWLTVV.

This clonotype showed up many times. The chain combines TRBV7-2 with TRBJ2-2, with 12 bases matching TRBD2. The CDR3 extends over 18 amino acids. J lost 3 bases, V lost 5 bases, and 10 bases had no gene match. The germline gives CDR1 SGHTA, CDR2 FQGNSA. The CDR3 spells CASSKLTSGGSHTGELFF. The CDR3 coding sequence is TGTGCCAGCAGCAAATTGACTAGCGGGGGTAGTCACACCGGGGAGCTGTTTTTT. Full variable domain (outside the CDR3, taken from reference TRBV7-2 and TRBJ2-2): GAGVSQSPSNKVTEKGKDVELRCDPISGHTALYWYRQSLGQGLEFLIYFQGNSAPDKSGLPSDRFSAERTGGSVSTLTIQRTQQEDSAVYLCASSKLTSGGSHTGELFFGEGSRLTVL.